This T cell receptor (beta chain) was sequenced for a study of T cell changes during pregnancy in multiple sclerosis (dated by TCRdb to between 2018 and 2020). The study in broad terms: In women with multiple sclerosis, the researchers looked at how the T cell repertoire shifted as pregnancy progressed.

At the junction V is shortened by 2 bases and J by 0 bases, with 10 bases in between. From the cysteine through the phenylalanine, the CDR3 covers 15 amino acids. Only the CDR3 portion is preserved as DNA: 45 bases, with reading frame beginning at the first base. Taken from the germline V gene (reference sequence), the CDR1 and CDR2 loops are SEHNR and FQNEAQ. As regards this clone: Its binding antigen is unknown. No quality values exist for individual bases; no much larger clone is one base distant.

The protocol used for the library was the immunoSEQ multiplex PCR assay. Here the immuneACCESS table is served through TCRdb, limited to in-frame sequences with V and J called. Missing clones are a known gap in these copies; in checked studies unresolved V genes cover under half, and the rest lacks a known reason. The sample includes approximately 80,000 clones, with less than 95% observed a single time. The ten top clones hold 2.5% of the sample. The TCR was taken from a female donor with multiple sclerosis, enrolled in a pregnancy study. In this chain, TRBV7-9 is recombined with TRBJ1-1; 5 matching bases give a weak D call of TRBD1. Sequencing was performed on peripheral blood, taken in the third trimester of pregnancy. The encoded CDR3 is CASSLQGTLNTEAFF. The bases read TGTGCCAGCAGCTTACAGGGAACCCTGAACACTGAAGCTTTCTTT. With the rest looked up from the reference TRBV7-9 and TRBJ1-1 genes rather than sequenced, the full variable domain is DTGVSQNPRHKITKRGQNVTFRCDPISEHNRLYWYRQTLGQGPEFLTYFQNEAQLEKSRLLSDRFSAERPKGSFSTLEIQRTEQGDSAMYLCASSLQGTLNTEAFFGQGTRLTVV.